This T cell receptor beta chain was observed in a study of human T cells and chemical hapten exposure. Study-level background: In the approximately 24-week study, patients were dosed weekly with diphenylcyclopropenone on the scalp throughout.

This CDR3 is built from 12 residues. Trimming removed 6 bases from V and 11 bases from J, with 14 bases in between. Per germline, CDR1 MNHEY and CDR2 SVGEGT. For this clonotype: The antigen remains unidentified.

This sample's time point: patch test 1, 2 weeks after DPC sensitization. Treatment meaning: therapeutic diphenylcyclopropenone sensitization with weekly scalp DPC. Each CDR3 protein is one row after TCRdb ran MiXCR on the RACE reads. The sample records 70,000 to 80,000 distinct CDR3 sequences, approximately 29% being singletons. General observations from the study: Those TCRs sitting above 1 in 1000 frequency stayed the same with DPC sensitization.

This TCR was sampled from a man aged 40-49 years with alopecia areata. Some clones in this sample may be carry-over from other donors' samples. The chain employs TRBV6-2 or TRBV6-3 and TRBJ1-5; D not resolved. The source material was whole blood, sampled in connection with sensitization to the hapten diphenylcyclopropenone (DPC). This CDR3 is CASSERGVAQHF. The CDR3 DNA is TGTGCCAGCAGCGAACGGGGAGTCGCCCAGCATTTT.